This T cell receptor beta chain is drawn from a study of T cell responses to AZD1222 COVID-19 vaccine. The CDR3 totals 17 residues. V lost 5 bases and J lost 4, with 21 bases in between. Germline lookup yields CDR1 LNHDA and CDR2 SQIVND (reference sequence). Study observations and caveats: Baseline seropositivity characterized only a handful of AZD1222 recipients.

Clones were read by immunoSEQ multiplex PCR, and TCRdb kept only the in-frame ones, dropping some. The table shows roughly 69,000 clones, with 80% occurring only once. On this clone itself: Its antigen remains unidentified.

The sequencing here drew on peripheral blood, taken 28 days after the second AZD1222 dose. The sequence came from an adult who received the AZD1222 COVID-19 vaccine. V is TRBV19 and J is TRBJ2-1; D is possibly TRBD2 (5 bases). CDR3 loop: CASSSRDFYPIYNEQFF. CDR3 bases: TGTGCCAGTAGTTCTCGGGATTTTTACCCCATATACAATGAGCAGTTCTTC. The whole variable domain, remainder taken from reference TRBV19 and TRBJ2-1, is DGGITQSPKYLFRKEGQNVTLSCEQNLNHDAMYWYRQDPGQGLRLIYYSQIVNDFQKGDIAEGYSVSREKKESFPLTVTSAQKNPTAFYLCASSSRDFYPIYNEQFFGPGTRLTVL.